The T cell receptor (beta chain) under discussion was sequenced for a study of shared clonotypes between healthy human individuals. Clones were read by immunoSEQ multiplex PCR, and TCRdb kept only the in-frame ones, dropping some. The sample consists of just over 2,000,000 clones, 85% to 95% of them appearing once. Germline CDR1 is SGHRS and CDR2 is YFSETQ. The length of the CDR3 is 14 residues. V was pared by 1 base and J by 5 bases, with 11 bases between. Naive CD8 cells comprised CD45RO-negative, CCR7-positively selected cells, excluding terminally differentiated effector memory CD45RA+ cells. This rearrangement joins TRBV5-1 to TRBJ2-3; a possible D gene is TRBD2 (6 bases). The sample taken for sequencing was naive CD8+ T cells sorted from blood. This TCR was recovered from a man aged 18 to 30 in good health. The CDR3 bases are TGCGCCAGCAGCTTGTCCCTAGCGAAAGATACGCAGTATTTT. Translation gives CASSLSLAKDTQYF.